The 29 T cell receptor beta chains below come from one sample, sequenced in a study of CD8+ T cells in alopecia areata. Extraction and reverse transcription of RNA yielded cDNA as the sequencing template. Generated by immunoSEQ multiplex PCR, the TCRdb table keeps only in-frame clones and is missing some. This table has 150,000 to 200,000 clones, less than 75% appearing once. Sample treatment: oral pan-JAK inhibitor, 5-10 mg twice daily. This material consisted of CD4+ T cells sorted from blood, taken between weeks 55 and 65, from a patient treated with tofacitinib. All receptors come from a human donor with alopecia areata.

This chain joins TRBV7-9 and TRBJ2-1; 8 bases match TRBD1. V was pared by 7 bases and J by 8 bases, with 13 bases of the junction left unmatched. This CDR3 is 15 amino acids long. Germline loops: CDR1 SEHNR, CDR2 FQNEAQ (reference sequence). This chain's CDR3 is CASTQGAARVDEQFF. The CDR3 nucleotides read TGTGCCAGCACCCAGGGGGCGGCCAGGGTGGATGAGCAGTTCTTC.

The DNA of the CDR3 is TGTGCCAGCAGCCCCCGAACGGGGGCCGGGGAGCTGTTTTTT. It yields the protein CASSPRTGAGELFF. The rearrangement joins TRBV11-2 to TRBJ2-2; tentatively, D is TRBD2 (6 bases). V lost 5 bases and J 6 bases, leaving 13 bases between the germline ends. The CDR3 has 14 residues. The germline CDR1 and CDR2 sequences are SGHAT and FQNNGV. The full variable domain, in which reference TRBV11-2 and TRBJ2-2 provide the parts outside the CDR3, is EAGVAQSPRYKIIEKRQSVAFWCNPISGHATLYWYQQILGQGPKLLIQFQNNGVVDDSQLPKDRFSAERLKGVDSTLKIQPAKLEDSAVYLCASSPRTGAGELFFGEGSRLTVL.

The CDR3 DNA follows: TGTGCCAGCTCACCACGAAGTGAGACCCAGTACTTC. Residues: CASSPRSETQYF. The chain has TRBV18 and TRBJ2-5; D remains ambiguous. Germline CDR1 and CDR2: KGHSH and LQKENI. V shed 1 base and J shed 5 bases, with 5 bases lying between them. The CDR3 is 12 amino acids.

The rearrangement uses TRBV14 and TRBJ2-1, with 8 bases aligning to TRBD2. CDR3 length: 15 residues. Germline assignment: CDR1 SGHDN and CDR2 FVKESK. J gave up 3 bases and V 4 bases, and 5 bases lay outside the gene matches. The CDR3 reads CASSPSGGDYNEQFF. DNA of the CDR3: TGTGCCAGCAGCCCGTCGGGGGGGGACTACAATGAGCAGTTCTTC.

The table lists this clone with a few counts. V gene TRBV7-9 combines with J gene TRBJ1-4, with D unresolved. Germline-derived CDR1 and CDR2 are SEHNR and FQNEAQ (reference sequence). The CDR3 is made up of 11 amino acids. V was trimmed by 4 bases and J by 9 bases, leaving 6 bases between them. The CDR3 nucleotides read TGTGCCAGCAGCTCCTCTAAAAAACTGTTTTTT. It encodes CASSSSKKLFF.

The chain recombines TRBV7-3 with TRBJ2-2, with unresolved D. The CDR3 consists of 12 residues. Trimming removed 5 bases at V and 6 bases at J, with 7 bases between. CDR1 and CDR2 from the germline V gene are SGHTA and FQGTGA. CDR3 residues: CASSVLSGELFF. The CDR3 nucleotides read TGTGCCAGCAGCGTTCTCTCCGGGGAGCTGTTTTTT. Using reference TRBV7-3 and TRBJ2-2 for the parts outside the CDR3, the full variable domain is GAGVSQTPSNKVTEKGKYVELRCDPISGHTALYWYRQSLGQGPEFLIYFQGTGAADDSGLPNDRFFAVRPEGSVSTLKIQRTERGDSAVYLCASSVLSGELFFGEGSRLTVL.

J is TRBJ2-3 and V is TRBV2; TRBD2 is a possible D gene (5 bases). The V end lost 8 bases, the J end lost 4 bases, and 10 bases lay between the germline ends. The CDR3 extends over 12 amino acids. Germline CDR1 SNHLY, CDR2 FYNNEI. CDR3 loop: CASGGLADTQYF. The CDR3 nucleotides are TGTGCCAGCGGCGGGTTGGCAGATACGCAGTATTTT. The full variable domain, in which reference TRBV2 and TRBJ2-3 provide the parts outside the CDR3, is EPEVTQTPSHQVTQMGQEVILRCVPISNHLYFYWYRQILGQKVEFLVSFYNNEISEKSEIFDDQFSVERPDGSNFTLKIRSTKLEDSAMYFCASGGLADTQYFGPGTRLTVL.

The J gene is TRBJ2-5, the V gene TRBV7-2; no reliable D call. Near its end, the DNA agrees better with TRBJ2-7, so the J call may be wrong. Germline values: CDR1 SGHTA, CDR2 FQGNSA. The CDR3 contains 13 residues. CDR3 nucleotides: TGTGCCAGCAGCCGGGCCAGCTCCTACGAGCAGTACTTC. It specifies CASSRASSYEQYF.

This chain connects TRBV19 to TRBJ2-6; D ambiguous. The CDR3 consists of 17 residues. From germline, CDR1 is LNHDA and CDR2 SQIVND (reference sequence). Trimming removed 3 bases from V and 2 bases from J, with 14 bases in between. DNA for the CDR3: TGTGCCAGTAGTATCCGGGCCCTCGTTACTGGGGCCAACGTCCTGACTTTC. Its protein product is CASSIRALVTGANVLTF.

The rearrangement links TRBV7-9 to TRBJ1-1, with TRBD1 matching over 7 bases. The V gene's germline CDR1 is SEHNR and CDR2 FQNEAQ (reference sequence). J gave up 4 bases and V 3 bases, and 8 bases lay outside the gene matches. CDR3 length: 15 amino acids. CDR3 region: CASSFQGVRTTEAFF. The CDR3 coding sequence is TGTGCCAGCAGCTTTCAGGGGGTCAGGACCACTGAAGCTTTCTTT.

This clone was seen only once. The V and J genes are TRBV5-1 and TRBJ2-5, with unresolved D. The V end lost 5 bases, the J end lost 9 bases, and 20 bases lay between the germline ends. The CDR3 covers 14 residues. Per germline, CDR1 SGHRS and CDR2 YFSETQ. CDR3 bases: TGCGCCAGCAGTCCGCCATGGGCAGTTGAGGCCCAGTACTTC. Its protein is CASSPPWAVEAQYF. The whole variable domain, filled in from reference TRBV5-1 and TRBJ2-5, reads KAGVTQTPRYLIKTRGQQVTLSCSPISGHRSVSWYQQTPGQGLQFLFEYFSETQRNKGNFPGRFSGRQFSNSRSEMNVSTLELGDSALYLCASSPPWAVEAQYFGPGTRLLVL.

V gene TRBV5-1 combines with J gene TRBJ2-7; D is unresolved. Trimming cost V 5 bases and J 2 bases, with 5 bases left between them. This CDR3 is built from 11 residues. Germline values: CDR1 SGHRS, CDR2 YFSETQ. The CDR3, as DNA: TGCGCCAGCAGACAGACCTACGAGCAGTACTTC. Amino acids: CASRQTYEQYF.

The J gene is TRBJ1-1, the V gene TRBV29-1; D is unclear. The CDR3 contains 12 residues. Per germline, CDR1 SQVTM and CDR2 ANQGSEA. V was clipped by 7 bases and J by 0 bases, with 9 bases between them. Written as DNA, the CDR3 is TGCAGCGCCGCTAACTTGAACACTGAAGCTTTCTTT. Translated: CSAANLNTEAFF.

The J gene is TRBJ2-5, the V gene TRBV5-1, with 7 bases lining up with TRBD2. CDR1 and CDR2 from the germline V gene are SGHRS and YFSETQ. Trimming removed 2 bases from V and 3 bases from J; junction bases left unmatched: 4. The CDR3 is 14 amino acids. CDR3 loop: CASSFGLAEETQYF. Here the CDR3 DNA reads TGCGCCAGCAGCTTCGGTCTAGCGGAAGAGACCCAGTACTTC.

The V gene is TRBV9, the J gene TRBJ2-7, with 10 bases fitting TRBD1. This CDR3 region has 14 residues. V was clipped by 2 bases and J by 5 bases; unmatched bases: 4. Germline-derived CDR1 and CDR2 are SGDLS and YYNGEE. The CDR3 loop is CASSVQTGGDEQYF. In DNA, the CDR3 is TGTGCCAGCAGCGTCCAGACAGGGGGCGACGAGCAGTACTTC. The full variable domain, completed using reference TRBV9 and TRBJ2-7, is DSGVTQTPKHLITATGQRVTLRCSPRSGDLSVYWYQQSLDQGLQFLIQYYNGEERAKGNILERFSAQQFPDLHSELNLSSLELGDSALYFCASSVQTGGDEQYFGPGTRLTVT.

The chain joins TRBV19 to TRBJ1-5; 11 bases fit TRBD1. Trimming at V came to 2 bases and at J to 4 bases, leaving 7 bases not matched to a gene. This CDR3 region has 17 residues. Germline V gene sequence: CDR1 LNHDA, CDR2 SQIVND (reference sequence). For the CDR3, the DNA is TGTGCCAGTAGTATACTCTCGGGGGACAGGGGGAATCAGCCCCAGCATTTT. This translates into CASSILSGDRGNQPQHF. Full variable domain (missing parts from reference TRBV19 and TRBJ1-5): DGGITQSPKYLFRKEGQNVTLSCEQNLNHDAMYWYRQDPGQGLRLIYYSQIVNDFQKGDIAEGYSVSREKKESFPLTVTSAQKNPTAFYLCASSILSGDRGNQPQHFGDGTRLSIL.

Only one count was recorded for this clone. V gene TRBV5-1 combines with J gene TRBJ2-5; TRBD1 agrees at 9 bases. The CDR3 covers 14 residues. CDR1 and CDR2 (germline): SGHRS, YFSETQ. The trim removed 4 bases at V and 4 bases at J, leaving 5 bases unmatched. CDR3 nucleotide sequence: TGCGCCAGCAGCAGGACGGGACAGGGAGAGACCCAGTACTTC. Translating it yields CASSRTGQGETQYF. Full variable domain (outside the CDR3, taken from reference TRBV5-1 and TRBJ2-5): KAGVTQTPRYLIKTRGQQVTLSCSPISGHRSVSWYQQTPGQGLQFLFEYFSETQRNKGNFPGRFSGRQFSNSRSEMNVSTLELGDSALYLCASSRTGQGETQYFGPGTRLLVL.

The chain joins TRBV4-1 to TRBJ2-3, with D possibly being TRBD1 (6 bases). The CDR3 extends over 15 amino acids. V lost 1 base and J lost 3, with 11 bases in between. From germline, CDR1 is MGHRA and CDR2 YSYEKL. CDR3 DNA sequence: TGCGCCAGCAGCCAAGGGACAGATCTGACAGATACGCAGTATTTT. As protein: CASSQGTDLTDTQYF.

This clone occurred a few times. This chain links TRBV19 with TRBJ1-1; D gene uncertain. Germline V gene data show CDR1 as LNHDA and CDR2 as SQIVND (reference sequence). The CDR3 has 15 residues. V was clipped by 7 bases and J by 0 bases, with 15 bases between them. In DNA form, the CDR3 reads TGTGCCAGTAAGTCGGAAGCGTCCATGAACACTGAAGCTTTCTTT. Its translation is CASKSEASMNTEAFF.

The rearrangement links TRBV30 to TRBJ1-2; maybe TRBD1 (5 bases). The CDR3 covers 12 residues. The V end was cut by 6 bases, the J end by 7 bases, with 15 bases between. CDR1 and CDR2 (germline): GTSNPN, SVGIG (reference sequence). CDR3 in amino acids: CACQTVAGGYTF. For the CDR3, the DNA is TGTGCCTGTCAGACAGTCGCGGGTGGCTACACCTTC.

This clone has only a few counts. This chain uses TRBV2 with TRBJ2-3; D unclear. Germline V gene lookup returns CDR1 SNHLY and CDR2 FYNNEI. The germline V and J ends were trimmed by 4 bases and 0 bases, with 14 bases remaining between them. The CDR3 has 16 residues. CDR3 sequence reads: CASSALDFASTDTQYF. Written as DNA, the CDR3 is TGTGCCAGCAGTGCGCTAGACTTTGCTAGCACAGATACGCAGTATTTT.

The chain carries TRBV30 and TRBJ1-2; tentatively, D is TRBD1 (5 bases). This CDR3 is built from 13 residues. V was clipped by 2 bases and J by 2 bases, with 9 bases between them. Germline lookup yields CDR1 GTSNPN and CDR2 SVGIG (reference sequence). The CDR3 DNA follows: TGTGCCTGGAGTATGGCAGGGAACTATGGCTACACCTTC. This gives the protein CAWSMAGNYGYTF.

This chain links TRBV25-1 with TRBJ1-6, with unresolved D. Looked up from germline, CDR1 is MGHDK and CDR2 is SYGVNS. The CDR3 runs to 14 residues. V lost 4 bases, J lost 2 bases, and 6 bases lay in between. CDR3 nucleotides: TGTGCCAGCAGTGTACAGACCTATAATTCACCCCTCCACTTT. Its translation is CASSVQTYNSPLHF.

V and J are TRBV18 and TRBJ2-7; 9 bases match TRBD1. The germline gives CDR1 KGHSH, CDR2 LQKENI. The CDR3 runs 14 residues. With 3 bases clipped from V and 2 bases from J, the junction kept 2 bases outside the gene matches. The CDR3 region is CASSPGQGPYEQYF. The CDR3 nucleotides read TGTGCCAGCTCACCGGGACAGGGCCCCTACGAGCAGTACTTC.

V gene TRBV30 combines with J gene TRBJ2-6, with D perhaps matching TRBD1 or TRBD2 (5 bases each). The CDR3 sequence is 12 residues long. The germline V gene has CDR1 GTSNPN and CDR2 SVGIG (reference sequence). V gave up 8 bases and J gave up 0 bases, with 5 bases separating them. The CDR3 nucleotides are TGTGCCGGGACCTCTGGGGCCAACGTCCTGACTTTC. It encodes CAGTSGANVLTF.

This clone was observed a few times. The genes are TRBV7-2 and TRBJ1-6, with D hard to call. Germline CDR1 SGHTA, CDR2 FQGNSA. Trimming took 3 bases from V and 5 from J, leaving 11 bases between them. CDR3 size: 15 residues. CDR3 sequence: CASSFFGQNNSPLHF. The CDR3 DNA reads TGTGCCAGCAGCTTCTTCGGGCAGAATAATTCACCCCTCCACTTT.

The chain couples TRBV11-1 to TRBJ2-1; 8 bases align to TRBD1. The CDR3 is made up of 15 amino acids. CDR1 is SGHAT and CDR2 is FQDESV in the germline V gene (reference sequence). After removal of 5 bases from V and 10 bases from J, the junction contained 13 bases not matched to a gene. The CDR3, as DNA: TGTGCCAGCAGCCAGGGGACAGGAATTAGTGTCGAGCAGTTCTTC. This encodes CASSQGTGISVEQFF. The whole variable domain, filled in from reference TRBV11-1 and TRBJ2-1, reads EAEVAQSPRYKITEKSQAVAFWCDPISGHATLYWYRQILGQGPELLVQFQDESVVDDSQLPKDRFSAERLKGVDSTLKIQPAELGDSAMYLCASSQGTGISVEQFFGPGTRLTVL.

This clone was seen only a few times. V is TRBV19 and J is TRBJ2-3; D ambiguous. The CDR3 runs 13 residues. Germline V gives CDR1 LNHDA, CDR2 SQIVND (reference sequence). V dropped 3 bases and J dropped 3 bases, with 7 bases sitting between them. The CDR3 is CASSIDQTDTQYF. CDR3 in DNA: TGTGCCAGTAGTATCGACCAAACAGATACGCAGTATTTT.

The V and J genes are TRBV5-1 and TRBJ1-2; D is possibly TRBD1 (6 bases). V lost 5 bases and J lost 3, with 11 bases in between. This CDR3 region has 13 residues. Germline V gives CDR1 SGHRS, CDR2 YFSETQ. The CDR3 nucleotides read TGCGCCAGCAGACAGGGAGGAGACTATGGCTACACCTTC. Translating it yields CASRQGGDYGYTF.